The 17 T cell receptor beta chains below were found in one sample sequenced in a study of cytomegalovirus exposure and HLA in healthy donors (dated by TCRdb to about 2017). The method was the immunoSEQ multiplex PCR assay. The multiplex PCR relied on a mix of 60 forward primers for TCR Vbeta segments and 13 reverse primers for TCR Jbeta segments. What TCRdb holds here is the immuneACCESS table cut down to in-frame rearrangements. Part of the clones is not present; checked against another copy, under half of the missing clones reflect an unresolved V gene, and the others are unexplained. The sample has over 85,000 clones on record, 81% of them singletons. The ten largest clones represent around 5.2% of the sample. The sample was PBMCs. These receptors originate from a man aged 35 to 55 in good health and CMV-seropositive.

J is TRBJ1-5 and V is TRBV29-1; 8 bases are a match to TRBD1. Trimming at V came to 4 bases and at J to 7 bases, leaving 9 bases not matched to a gene. Per germline, CDR1 SQVTM and CDR2 ANQGSEA. The CDR3 has 14 amino acids. CDR3 loop: CSVAGGKEGQPQHF. CDR3 sequence (DNA): TGCAGCGTTGCAGGGGGCAAGGAAGGCCAGCCCCAGCATTTT.

The V call is TRBV5-1, the J call TRBJ2-7; 8 nucleotides line up with TRBD2. The junction had 9 bases not matched to a gene; V was cut back by 4 bases and J by 6 bases. Germline CDR1 SGHRS, CDR2 YFSETQ. The CDR3 is made up of 14 amino acids. The CDR3 DNA reads TGCGCCAGCAGCACCGGGACTGGGACTAGCGAGCAGTACTTC. Protein sequence: CASSTGTGTSEQYF.

The chain is built from TRBV11-2 and TRBJ1-1; no reliable D call. This CDR3 region has 15 residues. Germline V CDR1 and CDR2: SGHAT, FQNNGV. V was cut by 2 bases and J by 0 bases, with 10 bases left in between. The chain's CDR3 is CASSLHGRMNTEAFF. CDR3 bases: TGTGCCAGCAGCTTACACGGGAGGATGAACACTGAAGCTTTCTTT. Full variable domain (remainder filled in from reference TRBV11-2 and TRBJ1-1): EAGVAQSPRYKIIEKRQSVAFWCNPISGHATLYWYQQILGQGPKLLIQFQNNGVVDDSQLPKDRFSAERLKGVDSTLKIQPAKLEDSAVYLCASSLHGRMNTEAFFGQGTRLTVV.

This clone was found a few times. The chain joins TRBV9 to TRBJ1-1; TRBD1 is a possible D gene (6 bases). There are 17 residues in the CDR3. Trimming removed 3 bases from V and 1 base from J, with 19 bases in between. CDR1 and CDR2 (germline): SGDLS, YYNGEE. This CDR3 is CASSARTAFRGNTEAFF. CDR3 coding DNA: TGTGCCAGCAGCGCAAGGACAGCCTTTAGAGGGAACACTGAAGCTTTCTTT. The full variable domain, completed using reference TRBV9 and TRBJ1-1, is DSGVTQTPKHLITATGQRVTLRCSPRSGDLSVYWYQQSLDQGLQFLIQYYNGEERAKGNILERFSAQQFPDLHSELNLSSLELGDSALYFCASSARTAFRGNTEAFFGQGTRLTVV.

The genes are TRBV7-9 and TRBJ2-1; possibly TRBD2 for D (5 bases). The V gene lost 2 bases and the J gene lost 7 bases, with 6 bases spanning the gap. The CDR3 runs 12 residues. Germline V lookup: CDR1 SEHNR, CDR2 FQNEAQ (reference sequence). The CDR3 DNA sequence: TGTGCCAGCAGCTTATCGGGGAATGAGCAGTTCTTC. Protein sequence: CASSLSGNEQFF.

The genes are TRBV11-2 and TRBJ2-1; 8 nucleotides agree with TRBD2. Germline V gene sequence: CDR1 SGHAT, CDR2 FQNNGV. V was clipped by 1 base and J by 6 bases; unmatched bases: 2. The CDR3 runs to 14 residues. CDR3 coding DNA: TGTGCCAGCAGCTTAGCTAGCGGGCTCAATGAGCAGTTCTTC. Its translation is CASSLASGLNEQFF.

This chain joins TRBV6-4 and TRBJ1-2; 7 nucleotides line up with TRBD1. Germline V gene data show CDR1 as MRHNA and CDR2 as SNTAGT. After removal of 6 bases from V and 5 bases from J, the junction contained 15 bases not matched to a gene. The CDR3 runs 16 residues. The CDR3 coding sequence is TGTGCCAGCAGCCCGCCCACCGACAGGGTGTGGTATGGCTACACCTTC. Amino acid sequence: CASSPPTDRVWYGYTF.

The J gene is TRBJ2-7, the V gene TRBV5-6; no clear D gene. The CDR3 has 11 residues. The V and J ends lost 2 bases and 3 bases respectively, with 3 bases between them. In germline, CDR1 is SGHDT, CDR2 YYEEEE. The CDR3 DNA is TGTGCCAGCAGCTTCCTCTACGAGCAGTACTTC. Protein sequence: CASSFLYEQYF.

The chain is built from TRBV18 and TRBJ2-3; 14 positions match TRBD2. Looked up from germline, CDR1 is KGHSH and CDR2 is LQKENI. CDR3 size: 15 residues. V was clipped by 3 bases and J by 9 bases; unmatched bases: 5. This CDR3 reads CASSPGLAGVTTQYF. The CDR3 region has the DNA TGTGCCAGCTCACCGGGACTAGCGGGGGTCACGACGCAGTATTTT. The complete variable domain, with remaining parts taken from reference TRBV18 and TRBJ2-3, reads NAGVMQNPRHLVRRRGQEARLRCSPMKGHSHVYWYRQLPEEGLKFMVYLQKENIIDESGMPKERFSAEFPKEGPSILRIQQVVRGDSAAYFCASSPGLAGVTTQYFGPGTRLTVL.

J is TRBJ1-2 and V is TRBV29-1, with TRBD1 matching over 11 bases. V dropped 4 bases and J dropped 7; count of bases not matched to a gene: 8. The CDR3 extends over 14 amino acids. CDR1 and CDR2 (germline): SQVTM, ANQGSEA. The CDR3 DNA follows: TGCAGCGTTGCCGGGACAGGGGGTGGCAGTGGCTACACCTTC. Its protein product is CSVAGTGGGSGYTF.

This clone showed up just once. The chain uses TRBV25-1 and TRBJ1-1, with D unresolved. The CDR3 is 10 residues long. V gave up 3 bases and J gave up 9 bases, with 5 bases separating them. Per the germline V gene, CDR1 is MGHDK and CDR2 is SYGVNS. Written as DNA, the CDR3 is TGTGCCAGCAGTGACGGTAAAGCTTTCTTT. Translating gives CASSDGKAFF. The full variable domain, completed using reference TRBV25-1 and TRBJ1-1, is EADIYQTPRYLVIGTGKKITLECSQTMGHDKMYWYQQDPGMELHLIHYSYGVNSTEKGDLSSESTVSRIRTEHFPLTLESARPSHTSQYLCASSDGKAFFGQGTRLTVV.

The V and J genes are TRBV23-1 and TRBJ1-1; 9 positions match TRBD1. TRBV23-1 falls under the ORF class, with uncertain function. The CDR3 is 15 amino acids. With V trimmed by 2 bases and J by 4 bases, 5 bases remained unmatched. CDR3 sequence (DNA): TGCGCCAGCAGTCAACGGGACAGGGTCGGCACTGAAGCTTTCTTT. This codes for CASSQRDRVGTEAFF.

This rearrangement joins TRBV11-2 to TRBJ1-1; TRBD1 aligns across 10 bases. CDR1 and CDR2 from the germline V gene are SGHAT and FQNNGV. Germline trimming cut 5 bases from V and 5 bases from J; bases unmatched to any gene: 5. The CDR3 length is 14 residues. CDR3 sequence reads: CASSPRDRGTEAFF. Here the CDR3 DNA reads TGTGCCAGCAGCCCCCGGGACAGGGGAACTGAAGCTTTCTTT.

This clone appeared a few times. V and J are TRBV2 and TRBJ2-2; D gene ambiguous. The V gene's germline CDR1 is SNHLY and CDR2 FYNNEI. The CDR3 is 13 amino acids. Trimming removed 4 bases from V and 7 bases from J, with 10 bases in between. The CDR3 sequence: CASSVRSHGELFF. The CDR3 nucleotides are TGTGCCAGCAGTGTAAGGAGCCACGGGGAGCTGTTTTTT.

This chain uses TRBV11-2 with TRBJ2-5; D not certain. Trimming pared 2 bases from V and 5 bases from J, leaving 15 bases between. Per the germline V gene, CDR1 is SGHAT and CDR2 is FQNNGV. The CDR3 is made up of 15 amino acids. CDR3 DNA sequence: TGTGCCAGCAGCTTAACCCTTCTAGGTTGGGAGACCCAGTACTTC. It is translated as CASSLTLLGWETQYF.

The rearrangement uses TRBV5-4 and TRBJ1-4; the D is unclear. CDR1 is SGHNT and CDR2 is YYREEE in the germline V gene (reference sequence). Trimming took off 5 bases at V and 0 bases at J, with 8 bases between the two ends. The CDR3 loop spans 14 amino acids. The CDR3 spells CASSSRATNEKLFF. DNA of the CDR3: TGTGCCAGCAGTTCACGAGCAACTAATGAAAAACTGTTTTTT.

The V and J genes are TRBV19 and TRBJ2-7; D is ambiguous. The CDR3 contains 11 residues. CDR1 LNHDA and CDR2 SQIVND come from the germline V gene (reference sequence). V lost 5 bases and J lost 2, with 4 bases in between. CDR3: CASSSAYEQYF. CDR3 in DNA: TGTGCCAGTAGTTCCGCCTACGAGCAGTACTTC.